The T cell receptor beta chain under discussion was sequenced for a study of chemoradiotherapy in HPV16-positive cancers. Turning to the study itself: Candidate HPV-specific T-cell clones and common TCR motifs came from functional assays in two HPV16-positive patients. Study-wide points: In HPV16-positive patients, HPV-responsive T-cell expansion tracked better recurrence-free survival. Candidate HPV-specific clones and E7-related TCR motifs grew in tumor during treatment.

Repertoires were sampled repeatedly during chemoradiotherapy. Regarding this clone: The target antigen is unknown.

V lost 6 bases and J lost 4, with 16 bases in between. CDR3 length: 15 amino acids. The germline V gene encodes CDR1 MNHEY and CDR2 SVGAGI. Assay used: immunoSEQ multiplex PCR; TCRdb lists only in-frame clones, some missing. Here the sample spans under 20,000 clones, roughly 84% being singletons. This sample comprised blood, obtained from a patient who underwent chemoradiotherapy. This clonotype was obtained from a human donor with HPV-associated anogenital cancer. The chain recombines TRBV6-5 with TRBJ1-3; possible D gene TRBD1, 5 bases. CDR3 bases: TGTGCCAGCAGCCCCAACGGGGCCGACGGAAACACCATATATTTT. This encodes CASSPNGADGNTIYF.